Listed below are T cell receptor beta chains from one sample, sequenced in a study of regulatory T cells in long-lasting Graves disease. Using its own MiXCR run on the multiplex PCR reads, TCRdb lists one record per CDR3 protein. This table has more than 300,000 distinct CDR3 sequences, 15% to 20% appearing once. This same sample was also part of a study on T cells in Graves' hyperthyroidism and ophthalmopathy.

Sequenced here: peripheral blood mononuclear cells (PBMCs), sampled at new diagnosis, from a patient treated with antithyroid drugs. The receptors were gathered from a woman under 30 with Graves disease. CDR3s include the opening cysteine and the closing phenylalanine or tryptophan. Each record gives: J gene, V gene, CDR3 protein.

j_call: TRBJ1-4
v_call: TRBV6-2/TRBV6-3
cdr3_aa: CASSYSGRMLTNEKLFF

j_call: TRBJ1-1
v_call: TRBV20-1
cdr3_aa: CSANRLANTEAFF

j_call: TRBJ2-1
v_call: TRBV19
cdr3_aa: CATKPGQGSYNEQFF

j_call: TRBJ2-1
v_call: TRBV18
cdr3_aa: CASSPRTSGNEQFF

j_call: TRBJ1-5
v_call: TRBV30
cdr3_aa: CAWSRGTPNQPQHF

j_call: TRBJ1-2
v_call: TRBV2
cdr3_aa: CASSESKRIDYGYTF

j_call: TRBJ2-3
v_call: TRBV6-1
cdr3_aa: CASSELAGGSTDTQYF

j_call: TRBJ2-7
v_call: TRBV6-5
cdr3_aa: CASSYSRGAVEQYF

j_call: TRBJ1-6
v_call: TRBV5-1
cdr3_aa: CASSVGQFNSPLHF

j_call: TRBJ1-5
v_call: TRBV4-1
cdr3_aa: CASSLDSNSNQPQHF

j_call: TRBJ2-3
v_call: TRBV30
cdr3_aa: CAWSLIAGRTDTQYF

j_call: TRBJ2-7
v_call: TRBV19
cdr3_aa: CASSIGLDYEQYF

j_call: TRBJ2-7
v_call: TRBV7-8
cdr3_aa: CASSPPGLAGGKSYEQYF

j_call: TRBJ2-1
v_call: TRBV4-2
cdr3_aa: CASSQEPAGFNEQFF

j_call: TRBJ2-3
v_call: TRBV7-3
cdr3_aa: CASSLTGQRTDTQYF

j_call: TRBJ2-7
v_call: TRBV30
cdr3_aa: CAWSNRVRYEQYF

j_call: TRBJ2-3
v_call: TRBV30
cdr3_aa: CAWSRSGWAVDTQYF

j_call: TRBJ2-7
v_call: TRBV12-3/TRBV12-4
cdr3_aa: CASSLSGLSYEQYF

j_call: TRBJ1-1
v_call: TRBV3-1
cdr3_aa: CASSQAQGPGTEAFF

j_call: TRBJ2-3
v_call: TRBV13
cdr3_aa: CASSPGGRERTDTQYF

j_call: TRBJ2-3
v_call: TRBV6-1
cdr3_aa: CASSPWTGIDTDTQYF

j_call: TRBJ1-5
v_call: TRBV30
cdr3_aa: CAWSQGQGNQPQHF

j_call: TRBJ2-4
v_call: TRBV18
cdr3_aa: CASSPRDREHIQYF

j_call: TRBJ2-5
v_call: TRBV6-5
cdr3_aa: CASSYSMGDNQETQYF

j_call: TRBJ2-7
v_call: TRBV12-3/TRBV12-4
cdr3_aa: CASSVRAGYEQYF

j_call: -
v_call: TRBV18
cdr3_aa: CASSPGFATDTQYF

j_call: TRBJ2-7
v_call: TRBV6-5
cdr3_aa: CASSYSQGPSSYEQYF